This T cell receptor (beta chain) comes out of a study of Ad26.COV2.S vaccination and SARS-CoV-2 variants. Measured with immunoSEQ multiplex PCR; TCRdb has only the in-frame clones, and not every one. Here the sample spans 350,000 to 500,000 clones, over 75% being singletons. V was clipped by 5 bases and J by 5 bases, with 10 bases between them. Germline loops: CDR1 DFQATT, CDR2 SNEGSKA (reference sequence). The CDR3 totals 11 residues. Described treatment: over 15 received Ad26.COV2.S at low or high dose, single or two shots; about 5 received placebo; per-sample allocation not given. Day 63 after the first injection of vaccine or placebo was the sampling time. Donation came from an adult in Boston who was aged 18-55 years. Participants' vaccine, an Ad26 vector, delivered Wuhan-strain SARS-CoV-2 spike.

This clonotype was obtained from a person aged 18-60 years who received the Ad26.COV2.S COVID-19 vaccine or a placebo. The sequencing here drew on peripheral blood, taken in a trial of Ad26.COV2.S vaccine versus placebo. This rearrangement joins TRBV20-1 to TRBJ2-7; perhaps TRBD1 as D (5 bases). The CDR3 here is CSAPQGNEQYF. CDR3 DNA: TGCAGTGCTCCTCAGGGTAACGAGCAGTACTTC.